The clone carrying this T cell receptor beta chain was detected a few times. The second PCR ran about 6 to 12 cycles with a sample-barcoded 5' primer and J-beta primers. TCRdb re-called the 5' RACE reads with MiXCR, one entry per CDR3 protein. The table lists 550,000 to 650,000 distinct CDR3 sequences, about 28% of them singletons. The source of the sample is a study of blood T cells in healthy people across ages. These data are also associated with another study on T cells of mothers and their children.

Sequenced: blood. The sequence derives from a boy under 10 years old in good health.

The CDR3, as DNA: TGTGCCAGCAGCTTAGCTTTGGGGGAGCAGTACTTC. Translated: CASSLALGEQYF. This chain uses TRBV13 with TRBJ2-7, with unresolved D. The CDR3 extends over 12 amino acids. Between the trimmed V and J ends, which lost 1 base and 7 bases, there was a span of 8 bases. Per the germline V gene, CDR1 is PRHDT and CDR2 is FYEKMQ (reference sequence).